The rows below give T cell receptor beta chains drawn from one sample of a study of cytomegalovirus exposure and HLA in healthy donors. Sequencing was performed with immunoSEQ multiplex PCR; in TCRdb, only in-frame clones are kept and a portion is missing. The profile shows 95,000 to 150,000 clones, 75% of them singletons. Specimen: PBMCs. The receptor source for this set is a woman between 40 and 55 years old in good health and CMV-seropositive. Each CDR3 is given with its conserved first and last residue. D genes are given only for firm matches. The size entry is marked missing in some rows and otherwise reads once, few, many or a size class.

TRBV30	-	TRBJ1-1	-	TGTGCCTGGGAGACACTCAAGAACACTGAAGCTTTCTTT	CAWETLKNTEAFF
TRBV9	-	TRBJ1-2	-	TGTGCCAGCAGCGTAGAACAGGGTTATGGCTACACCTTC	CASSVEQGYGYTF
TRBV28	-	TRBJ2-2	TRBD1	TGTGCCAGCAATCACGACAGGGAGAACACCGGGGAGCTGTTTTTT	CASNHDRENTGELFF
TRBV27	-	TRBJ2-1	TRBD1	TGTGCCAGCAGTTCTACATGGGACAGGGGGCGCATCAATGAGCAGTTCTTC	CASSSTWDRGRINEQFF
TRBV2	-	TRBJ2-7	TRBD1	TGTGCCAGCCGGGCGACGCCGGGACAGACCTACGAGCAGTACTTC	CASRATPGQTYEQYF
TRBV19	once	TRBJ1-4	TRBD1	TGTGCCAGTAGCAGGGGGCCGACCGGGACAGGGGGTGTGATGGAACTGTTTTTT	CASSRGPTGTGGVMELFF
TRBV5-1	few	TRBJ2-1	TRBD2	TGCGCCAGCAGCCCGGAGGGGACTAGCAGATACAATGAGCAGTTCTTC	CASSPEGTSRYNEQFF
TRBV10-3	-	TRBJ2-6	-	TGTGCCATCACCTCAGATACCTCTGGGGCCAACGTCCTGACTTTC	CAITSDTSGANVLTF
TRBV5-6	-	TRBJ2-6	TRBD1	TGTGCCAGCAGCTTGGTTTCAGGGGGCAGGTCTGGGGCCAACGTCCTGACTTTC	CASSLVSGGRSGANVLTF
TRBV18	once	TRBJ1-2	-	TGTGCCAGCTCACCAAAGGAGTTAGCTAACTATGGCTACACCTTC	CASSPKELANYGYTF
TRBV7-2	-	TRBJ2-7	-	TGTGCCAGCAGCTTAAACGGTGTTGTAGACGAGCAGTACTTC	CASSLNGVVDEQYF
TRBV6-5	-	TRBJ2-3	-	TGTGCCAGCAGGCGGGACGATACAGATACGCAGTATTTT	CASRRDDTDTQYF
TRBV6-1	-	TRBJ1-1	-	TGTGCCAGCAGTGAACATCAGGTTGGGACTGAAGCTTTCTTT	CASSEHQVGTEAFF
TRBV27	-	TRBJ1-1	-	TGTGCCAGCACCTGGGCAGCGAACACTGAAGCTTTCTTT	CASTWAANTEAFF
TRBV4-3	-	TRBJ2-3	-	TGCGCCAGCAGCCAGCCGGGGACAGATACGCAGTATTTT	CASSQPGTDTQYF
TRBV29-1	-	TRBJ2-2	TRBD2	TGCAGCGTGGGGACTAGCGGATCCGGGGAGCTGTTTTTT	CSVGTSGSGELFF
TRBV19	few	TRBJ1-4	-	TGTGCCAGTAGTATACCGGGTCAGAGCGATGGTTTACGAAAACTGTTTTTT	CASSIPGQSDGLRKLFF
TRBV30	-	TRBJ2-3	-	TGTGCCTGGAGTGTACTTCTAGTTGATACGCAGTATTTT	CAWSVLLVDTQYF